This T cell receptor (beta chain) was obtained from a study of blood T cell repertoires in COVID-19. Overall study: T cells, B-cell-depleted T cells, or PBMCs provided the cDNA or gDNA that served as material.

CDR3 size: 18 residues. V shed 6 bases and J shed 0 bases, with 21 bases lying between them. Germline V gene data show CDR1 as MDHEN and CDR2 as SYDVKM. This clone was seen only once. Some clones are missing from TCRdb's copy, which holds only in-frame ones; the method was immunoSEQ multiplex PCR. The sample holds a few hundred thousand clones, roughly nine tenths seen once. The chain recombines TRBV28 with TRBJ1-5; perhaps TRBD1 as D (5 bases). Sequences were obtained from peripheral blood. The source is a man between 35 and 55 years old with acute or convalescent COVID-19. The CDR3 here is CASRSAGVTIYSNQPQHF. CDR3 nucleotide sequence: TGTGCCAGCAGATCGGCGGGGGTCACTATATATAGCAATCAGCCCCAGCATTTT.